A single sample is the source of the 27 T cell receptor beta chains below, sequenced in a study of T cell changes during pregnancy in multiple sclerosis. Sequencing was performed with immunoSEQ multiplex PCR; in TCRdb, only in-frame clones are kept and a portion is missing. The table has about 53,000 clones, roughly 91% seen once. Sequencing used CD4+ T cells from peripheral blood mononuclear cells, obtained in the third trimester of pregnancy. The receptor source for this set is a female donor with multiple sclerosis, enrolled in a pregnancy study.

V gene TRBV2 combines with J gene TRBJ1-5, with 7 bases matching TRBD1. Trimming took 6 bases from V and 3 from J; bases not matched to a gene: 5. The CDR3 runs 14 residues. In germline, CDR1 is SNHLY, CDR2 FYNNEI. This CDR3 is CASSLQGNNQPQHF. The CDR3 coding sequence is TGTGCCAGCAGCTTACAGGGGAACAATCAGCCCCAGCATTTT.

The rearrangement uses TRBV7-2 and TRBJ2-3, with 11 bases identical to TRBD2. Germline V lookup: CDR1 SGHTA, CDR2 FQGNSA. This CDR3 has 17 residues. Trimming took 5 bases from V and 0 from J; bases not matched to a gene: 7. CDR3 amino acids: CASSKLGLADSTDTQYF. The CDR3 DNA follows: TGTGCCAGCAGCAAGTTGGGACTAGCGGATAGCACAGATACGCAGTATTTT.

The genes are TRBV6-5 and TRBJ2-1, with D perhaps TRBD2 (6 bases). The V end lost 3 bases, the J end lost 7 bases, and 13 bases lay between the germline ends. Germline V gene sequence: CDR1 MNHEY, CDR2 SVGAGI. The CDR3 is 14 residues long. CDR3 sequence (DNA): TGTGCCAGCAGTTATACCCTAGCGAATAATGAGCAGTTCTTC. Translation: CASSYTLANNEQFF.

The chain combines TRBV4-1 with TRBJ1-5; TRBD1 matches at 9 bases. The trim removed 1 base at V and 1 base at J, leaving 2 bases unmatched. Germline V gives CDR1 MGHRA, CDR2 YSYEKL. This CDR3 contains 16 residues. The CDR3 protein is CASSQGQGGSNQPQHF. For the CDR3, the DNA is TGCGCCAGCAGCCAAGGACAGGGGGGAAGCAATCAGCCCCAGCATTTT.

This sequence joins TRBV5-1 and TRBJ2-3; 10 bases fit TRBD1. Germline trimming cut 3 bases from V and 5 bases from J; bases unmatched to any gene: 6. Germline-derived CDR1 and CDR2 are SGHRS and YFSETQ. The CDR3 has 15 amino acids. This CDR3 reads CASSSRQGAGDTQYF. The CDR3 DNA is TGCGCCAGCAGCTCCAGACAGGGGGCAGGAGATACGCAGTATTTT.

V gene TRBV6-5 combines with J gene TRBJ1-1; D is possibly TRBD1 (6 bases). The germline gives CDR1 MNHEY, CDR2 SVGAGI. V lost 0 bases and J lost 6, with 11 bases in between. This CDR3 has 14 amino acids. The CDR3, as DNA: TGTGCCAGCAGTTACTCAGGGGGACCCGCTGAAGCTTTCTTT. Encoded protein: CASSYSGGPAEAFF.

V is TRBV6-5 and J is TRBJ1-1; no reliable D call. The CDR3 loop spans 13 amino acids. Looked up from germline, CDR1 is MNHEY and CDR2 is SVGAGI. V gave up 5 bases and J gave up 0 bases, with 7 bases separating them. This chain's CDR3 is CASSLAVNTEAFF. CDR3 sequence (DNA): TGTGCCAGCAGTCTAGCAGTGAACACTGAAGCTTTCTTT.

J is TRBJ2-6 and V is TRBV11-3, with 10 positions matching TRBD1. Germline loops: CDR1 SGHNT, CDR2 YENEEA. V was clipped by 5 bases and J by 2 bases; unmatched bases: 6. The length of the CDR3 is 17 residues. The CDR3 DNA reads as TGTGCCAGCAGCCCTTCGGACAGGGGGGCTGGGGCCAACGTCCTGACTTTC. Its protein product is CASSPSDRGAGANVLTF.

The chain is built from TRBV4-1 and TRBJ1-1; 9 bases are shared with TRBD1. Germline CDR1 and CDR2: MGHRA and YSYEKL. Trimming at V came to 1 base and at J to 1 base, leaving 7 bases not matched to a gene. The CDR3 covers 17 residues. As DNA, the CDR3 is TGCGCCAGCAGCCAAGGGTCGGGACAGGGTGCGAACACTGAAGCTTTCTTT. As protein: CASSQGSGQGANTEAFF.

The DNA for the CDR3 is TGCGCCAGCAGTCACGTCAGTCGGGGTCAAGCCGGGGAGCTGTTTTTT. Protein product: CASSHVSRGQAGELFF. This chain joins TRBV23-1 and TRBJ2-2; D is possibly TRBD2 (5 bases). TRBV23-1 is flagged as an ORF with uncertain function. The length of the CDR3 is 16 residues. Trimming took 3 bases from V and 6 from J, leaving 17 bases between them.

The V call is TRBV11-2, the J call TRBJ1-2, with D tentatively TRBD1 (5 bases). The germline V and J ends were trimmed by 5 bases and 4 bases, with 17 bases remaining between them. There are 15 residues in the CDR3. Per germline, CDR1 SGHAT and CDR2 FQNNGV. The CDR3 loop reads CASSLGAISSYGYTF. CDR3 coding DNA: TGTGCCAGCAGCCTTGGGGCTATAAGTTCCTATGGCTACACCTTC.

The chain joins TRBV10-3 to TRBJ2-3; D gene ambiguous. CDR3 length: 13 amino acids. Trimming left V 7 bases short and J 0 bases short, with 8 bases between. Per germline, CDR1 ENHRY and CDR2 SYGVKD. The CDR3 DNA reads TGTGCCATCACGAGCGAGAGCACAGATACGCAGTATTTT. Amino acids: CAITSESTDTQYF.

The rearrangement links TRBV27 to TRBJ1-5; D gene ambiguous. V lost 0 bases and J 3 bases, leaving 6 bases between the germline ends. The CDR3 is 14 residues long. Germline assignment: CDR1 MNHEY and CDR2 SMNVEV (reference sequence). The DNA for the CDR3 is TGTGCCAGCAGTTTATCGGGAGACAATCAGCCCCAGCATTTT. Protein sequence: CASSLSGDNQPQHF.

The CDR3 DNA is TGTGCCATCAGCTCAAAGACAGGGGCCTTTGCAACTAATGAAAAACTGTTTTTT. As protein: CAISSKTGAFATNEKLFF. The chain combines TRBV10-3 with TRBJ1-4; 8 positions match TRBD1. There are 18 residues in the CDR3. V shed 6 bases and J 0 bases; nucleotides not matched to a gene: 12. The germline CDR1 and CDR2 sequences are ENHRY and SYGVKD.

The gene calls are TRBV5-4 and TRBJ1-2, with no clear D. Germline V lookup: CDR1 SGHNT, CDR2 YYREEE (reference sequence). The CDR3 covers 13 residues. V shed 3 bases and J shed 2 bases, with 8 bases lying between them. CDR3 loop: CASSSEGNYGYTF. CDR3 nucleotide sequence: TGTGCCAGCAGCTCCGAGGGCAACTATGGCTACACCTTC.

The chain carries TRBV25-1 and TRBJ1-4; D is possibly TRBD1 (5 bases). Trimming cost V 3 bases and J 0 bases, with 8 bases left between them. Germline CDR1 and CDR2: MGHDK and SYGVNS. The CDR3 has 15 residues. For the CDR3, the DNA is TGTGCCAGCAGTGACAGGGATGCAACTAATGAAAAACTGTTTTTT. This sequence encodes CASSDRDATNEKLFF. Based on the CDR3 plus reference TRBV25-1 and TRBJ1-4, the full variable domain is EADIYQTPRYLVIGTGKKITLECSQTMGHDKMYWYQQDPGMELHLIHYSYGVNSTEKGDLSSESTVSRIRTEHFPLTLESARPSHTSQYLCASSDRDATNEKLFFGSGTQLSVL.

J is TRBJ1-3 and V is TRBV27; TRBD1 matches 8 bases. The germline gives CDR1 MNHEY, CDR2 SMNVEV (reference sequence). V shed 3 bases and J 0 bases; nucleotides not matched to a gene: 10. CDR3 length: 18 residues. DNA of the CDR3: TGTGCCAGCAGTTTCCGGCAGGGGGCCGGATCCTCTGGAAACACCATATATTTT. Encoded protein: CASSFRQGAGSSGNTIYF.

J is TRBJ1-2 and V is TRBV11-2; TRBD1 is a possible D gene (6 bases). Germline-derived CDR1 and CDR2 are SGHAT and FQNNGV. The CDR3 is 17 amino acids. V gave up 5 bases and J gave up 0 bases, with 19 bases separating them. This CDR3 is CASSGYTGHRTNYGYTF. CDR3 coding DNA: TGTGCCAGCAGCGGATACACGGGACACCGCACTAACTATGGCTACACCTTC.

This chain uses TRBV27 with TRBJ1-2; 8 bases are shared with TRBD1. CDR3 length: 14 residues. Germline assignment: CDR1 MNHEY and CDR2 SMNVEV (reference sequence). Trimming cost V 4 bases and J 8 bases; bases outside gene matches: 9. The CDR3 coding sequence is TGTGCCAGCAGTTCCTCCGACAGGGGACGGGGCTACACCTTC. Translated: CASSSSDRGRGYTF.

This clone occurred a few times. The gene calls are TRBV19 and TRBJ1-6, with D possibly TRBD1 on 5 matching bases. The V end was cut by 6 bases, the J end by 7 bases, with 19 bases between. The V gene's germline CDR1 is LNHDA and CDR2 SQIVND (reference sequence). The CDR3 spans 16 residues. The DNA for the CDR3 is TGTGCCAGTAGCAAGGGGAGGCAGCCGCTAAATTCACCCCTCCACTTT. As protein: CASSKGRQPLNSPLHF.

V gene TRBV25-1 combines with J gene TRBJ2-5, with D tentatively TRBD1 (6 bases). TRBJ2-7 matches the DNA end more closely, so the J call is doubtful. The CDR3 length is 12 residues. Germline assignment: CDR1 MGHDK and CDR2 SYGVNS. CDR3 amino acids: CASSETGFEQYF. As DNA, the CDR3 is TGTGCCAGCAGCGAAACAGGGTTCGAGCAGTACTTC.

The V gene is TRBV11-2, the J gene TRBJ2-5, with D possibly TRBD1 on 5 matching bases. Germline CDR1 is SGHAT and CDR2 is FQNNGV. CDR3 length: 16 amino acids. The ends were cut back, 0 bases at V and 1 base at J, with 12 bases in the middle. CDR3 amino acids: CASSLEGLPAQETQYF. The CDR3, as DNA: TGTGCCAGCAGCTTAGAGGGGCTCCCGGCCCAAGAGACCCAGTACTTC.

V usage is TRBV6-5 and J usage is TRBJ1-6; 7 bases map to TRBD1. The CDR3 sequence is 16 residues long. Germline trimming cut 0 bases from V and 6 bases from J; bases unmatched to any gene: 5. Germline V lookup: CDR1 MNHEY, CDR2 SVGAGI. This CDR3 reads CASSYSRDSLNSPLHF. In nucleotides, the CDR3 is TGTGCCAGCAGTTACTCGAGGGACAGTCTTAATTCACCCCTCCACTTT.

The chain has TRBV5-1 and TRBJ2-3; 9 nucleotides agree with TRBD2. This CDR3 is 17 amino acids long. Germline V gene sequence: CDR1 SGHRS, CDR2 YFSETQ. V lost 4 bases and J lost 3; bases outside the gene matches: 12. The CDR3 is CASSQGLAQAGTDTQYF. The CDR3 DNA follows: TGCGCCAGCAGCCAGGGACTAGCACAGGCGGGGACAGATACGCAGTATTTT.

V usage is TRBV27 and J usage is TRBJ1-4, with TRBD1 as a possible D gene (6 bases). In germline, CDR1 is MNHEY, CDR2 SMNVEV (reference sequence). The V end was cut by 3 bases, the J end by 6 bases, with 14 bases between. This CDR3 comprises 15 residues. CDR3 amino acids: CASSLSGGSDEKLFF. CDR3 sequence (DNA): TGTGCCAGCAGTTTGTCGGGGGGCTCTGATGAAAAACTGTTTTTT.

Written as DNA, the CDR3 is TGTGCCAGCGGCAGCAATCAGCCCCAGCATTTT. It yields the protein CASGSNQPQHF. The gene calls are TRBV2 and TRBJ1-5, with D hard to call. This CDR3 is 11 amino acids long. Trimming removed 8 bases from V and 1 base from J, with 3 bases in between. Germline CDR1 and CDR2: SNHLY and FYNNEI.

The CDR3 DNA is TGTGCCAGCAGCAACCCGAGGGAGGCCAAGAATCAGCCCCAGCATTTT. It is translated as CASSNPREAKNQPQHF. The rearrangement uses TRBV21-1 and TRBJ1-5. TRBV21-1 is a pseudogene. The CDR3 totals 16 residues.